This note documents a single T cell receptor beta chain sequence. Its antigen is not identified. The record originates from a study of regulatory dendritic cells for organ transplantation. Study in general: Day 6 dendritic cell cultures were stimulated with LPS. Overall study results and limits: Mature dendritic cells appeared to drive more memory CD8+ clonal expansion than regulatory ones. Memory T cells were less diverse than naive, with memory CD8+ most oligoclonal. Alloreactive memory CD8+ T cell pools varied considerably between individuals.

Method: immunoSEQ multiplex PCR; TCRdb's copy keeps in-frame clones and lacks some. The table records tens of thousands of clones, 70% to 90% of them present only once. Trimming left V 3 bases short and J 2 bases short, with 10 bases between. Germline V gives CDR1 GTSNPN, CDR2 SVGIG (reference sequence). This CDR3 contains 13 residues. Sorted subsets were CFSE-labeled and cultured approximately 5 days with allogeneic dendritic cells. The sequence derives from a human donor in good health. The V and J genes are TRBV30 and TRBJ2-5; D unresolved. Material: naive CD4+ T cells from blood cultured with regulatory dendritic cells. Subset here: CD45RA+ naive T cells. The CDR3 DNA sequence: TGTGCCTGGAGCGGTCAGCAGCAAGAGACCCAGTACTTC. It encodes CAWSGQQQETQYF.